This record looks at one T cell receptor (beta chain) sequence and its context. Antigen: not known. The source of the sample is a study of CD8+ T cells in alopecia areata. Germline values: CDR1 SGHNT, CDR2 YYREEE (reference sequence). CDR3 length equals 16 residues. V dropped 3 bases and J dropped 3 bases, with 16 bases sitting between them. Study results and limitations: Scalp sequencing captures resident alphabeta T cells of normal skin too.

Those with alopecia areata gave lesional scalp punch biopsies and peripheral blood. Reverse transcription of extracted RNA yielded cDNA, which provided the sequencing template. The protocol was immunoSEQ multiplex PCR, while the TCRdb copy is restricted to in-frame clones and leaves out a portion. The sample lists over 10,000 clones; about 59% were seen once. This TCR derives from a human donor with alopecia areata. The sample taken for sequencing was skin. The chain carries TRBV5-4 and TRBJ2-1; a possible D gene is TRBD2 (6 bases). The CDR3 DNA sequence: TGTGCCAGCAGCTCGGAGGGAGGTTACGGCTACAATGAGCAGTTCTTC. It codes for CASSSEGGYGYNEQFF.